This TCR beta chain originates from a study of cytomegalovirus exposure and HLA in healthy donors. Overall study results and limits: Researchers reported from a later analysis that most CMV-associated TCR beta chains appeared HLA-restricted. As was reported, the classifier diagnosed cytomegalovirus status with high specificity and sensitivity. When a later analysis compared HLA-associated TCR beta chains with equally common others, the HLA-associated chains turned out to be more clonally expanded and to have lower generation probabilities. HLA alleles showed associations with 15,000 to 20,000 TCR beta sequences in a later analysis, at a 0.05 false discovery rate.

The CDR3 totals 14 residues. Trimming took 0 bases from V and 1 from J, leaving 7 bases between them. Looked up from germline, CDR1 is SGHRS and CDR2 is YFSETQ. With regard to this clone: The target antigen is unknown. This sample also contains other DNA sequences that code for the same CDR3.

PCR was performed using 60 Vbeta and 13 Jbeta primers. The data were produced by immunoSEQ multiplex PCR, yet TCRdb's version contains in-frame clones alone and is incomplete. The sample lists 100,000 to 150,000 clones, about four fifths occurring once. The source of this sequence is a woman aged 40-49 years in good health and CMV-seropositive. The specimen was PBMCs. The rearrangement joins TRBV5-1 to TRBJ2-5, with D tentatively TRBD2 (6 bases). The CDR3 is CASSLGRGQETQYF. CDR3 bases: TGCGCCAGCAGCTTGGGGAGGGGCCAAGAGACCCAGTACTTC.